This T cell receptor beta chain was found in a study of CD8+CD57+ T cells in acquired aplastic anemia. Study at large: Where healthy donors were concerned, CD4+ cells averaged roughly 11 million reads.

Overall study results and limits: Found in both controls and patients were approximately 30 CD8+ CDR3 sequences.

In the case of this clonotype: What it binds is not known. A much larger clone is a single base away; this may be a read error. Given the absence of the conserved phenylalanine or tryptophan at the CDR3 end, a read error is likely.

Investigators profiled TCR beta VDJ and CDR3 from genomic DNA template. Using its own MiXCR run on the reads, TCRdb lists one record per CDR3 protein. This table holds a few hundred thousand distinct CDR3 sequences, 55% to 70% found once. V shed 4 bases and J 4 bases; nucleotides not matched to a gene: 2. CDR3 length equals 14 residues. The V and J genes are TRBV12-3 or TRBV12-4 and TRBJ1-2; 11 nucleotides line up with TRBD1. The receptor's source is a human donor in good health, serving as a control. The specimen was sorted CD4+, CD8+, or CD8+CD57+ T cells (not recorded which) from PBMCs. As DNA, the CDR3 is TGTGCCAGCAGTTCCGGGACAGGGGGCTATGGCTACACCTCC. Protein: CASSSGTGGYGYTS.